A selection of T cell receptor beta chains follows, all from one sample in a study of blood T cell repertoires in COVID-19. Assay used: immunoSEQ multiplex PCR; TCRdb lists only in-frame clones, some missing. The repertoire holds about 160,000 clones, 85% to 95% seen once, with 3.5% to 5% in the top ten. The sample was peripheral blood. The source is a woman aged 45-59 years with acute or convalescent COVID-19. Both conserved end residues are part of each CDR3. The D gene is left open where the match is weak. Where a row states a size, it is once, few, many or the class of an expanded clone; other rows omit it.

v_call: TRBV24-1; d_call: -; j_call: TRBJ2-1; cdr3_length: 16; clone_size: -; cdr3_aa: CATSAPGQGLDNEQFF; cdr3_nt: TGTGCCACCAGTGCCCCCGGGCAGGGGCTTGACAATGAGCAGTTCTTC
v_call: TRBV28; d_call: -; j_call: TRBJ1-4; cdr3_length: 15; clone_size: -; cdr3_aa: CASSSPWQGRGKLFF; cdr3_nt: TGTGCCAGCAGTTCACCTTGGCAGGGGAGGGGAAAACTGTTTTTT
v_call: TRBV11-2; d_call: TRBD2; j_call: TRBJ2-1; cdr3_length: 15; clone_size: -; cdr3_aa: CASSIGLAGYDEQFF; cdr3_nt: TGTGCCAGCAGCATCGGACTAGCGGGATACGATGAGCAGTTCTTC
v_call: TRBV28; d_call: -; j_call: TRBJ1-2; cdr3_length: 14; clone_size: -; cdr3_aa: CASRPTGFEKGYTF; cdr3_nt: TGTGCCAGCAGGCCAACAGGGTTTGAAAAGGGCTACACCTTC
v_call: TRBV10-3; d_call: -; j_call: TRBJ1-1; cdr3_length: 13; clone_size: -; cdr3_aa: CAIRTDTTTQAFF; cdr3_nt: TGTGCCATCAGGACGGACACCACGACCCAAGCTTTCTTT
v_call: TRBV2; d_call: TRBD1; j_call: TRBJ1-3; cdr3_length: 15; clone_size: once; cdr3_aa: CASSPRTGGGNTIYF; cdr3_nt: TGTGCCAGCAGTCCGAGGACAGGGGGAGGAAACACCATATATTTT
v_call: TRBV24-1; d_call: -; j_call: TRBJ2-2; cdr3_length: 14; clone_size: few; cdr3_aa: CATSALRTPGELFF; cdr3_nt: TGTGCCACCAGTGCCCTACGGACACCCGGGGAGCTGTTTTTT
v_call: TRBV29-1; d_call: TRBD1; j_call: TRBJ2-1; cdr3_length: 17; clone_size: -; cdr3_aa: CSVYRGQGDKAYNEQFF; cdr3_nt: TGCAGCGTGTACCGGGGACAGGGGGATAAGGCCTACAATGAGCAGTTCTTC
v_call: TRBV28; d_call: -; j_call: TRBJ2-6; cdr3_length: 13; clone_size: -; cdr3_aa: CASRRTGANVLTF; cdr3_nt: TGTGCCAGCAGGCGTACCGGGGCCAACGTCCTGACTTTC
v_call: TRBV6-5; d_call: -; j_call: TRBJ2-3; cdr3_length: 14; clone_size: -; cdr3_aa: CASKGAWGTDTQYF; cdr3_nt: TGTGCCAGCAAAGGGGCGTGGGGCACAGATACGCAGTATTTT
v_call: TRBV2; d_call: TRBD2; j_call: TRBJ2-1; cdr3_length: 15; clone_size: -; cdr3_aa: CASTLAGGFMDEQFF; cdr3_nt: TGTGCCAGCACCCTAGCGGGAGGGTTTATGGATGAGCAGTTCTTC
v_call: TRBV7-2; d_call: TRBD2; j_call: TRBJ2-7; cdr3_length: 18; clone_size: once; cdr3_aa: CASSLALRGGSKSYEQYF; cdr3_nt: TGTGCCAGCAGCTTAGCGTTGCGGGGGGGTAGTAAGTCCTACGAGCAGTACTTC
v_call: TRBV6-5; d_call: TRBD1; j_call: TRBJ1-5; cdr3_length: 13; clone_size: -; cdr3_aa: CASTTGGGQPQHF; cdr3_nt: TGTGCCAGCACGACAGGGGGTGGGCAGCCCCAGCATTTT
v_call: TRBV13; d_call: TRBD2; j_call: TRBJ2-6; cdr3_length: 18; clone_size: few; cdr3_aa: CASSENGGSKTGANVLTF; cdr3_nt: TGTGCCAGCAGCGAGAACGGCGGGAGTAAAACTGGGGCCAACGTCCTGACTTTC
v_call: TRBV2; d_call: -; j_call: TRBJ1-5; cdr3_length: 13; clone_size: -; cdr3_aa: CASRDEGAYPQHF; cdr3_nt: TGTGCCAGCAGAGATGAAGGGGCCTACCCCCAGCATTTT
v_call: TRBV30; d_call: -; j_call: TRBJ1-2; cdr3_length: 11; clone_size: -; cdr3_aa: CAWQQDYGYTF; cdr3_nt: TGTGCCTGGCAACAGGACTATGGCTACACCTTC
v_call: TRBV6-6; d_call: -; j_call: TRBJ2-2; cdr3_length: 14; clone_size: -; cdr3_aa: CASTLEMTRGELFF; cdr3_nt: TGTGCCAGCACCTTAGAGATGACTCGTGGGGAGCTGTTTTTT
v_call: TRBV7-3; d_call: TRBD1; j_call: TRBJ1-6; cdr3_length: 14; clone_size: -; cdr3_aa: CASSTTGGGSPLHF; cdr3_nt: TGTGCCAGCAGCACGACAGGGGGCGGATCACCCCTCCACTTT
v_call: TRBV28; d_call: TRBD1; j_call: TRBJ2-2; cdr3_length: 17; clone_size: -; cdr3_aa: CASRVPPGQGNTGELFF; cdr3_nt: TGTGCCAGCAGAGTTCCTCCGGGACAGGGGAACACCGGGGAGCTGTTTTTT
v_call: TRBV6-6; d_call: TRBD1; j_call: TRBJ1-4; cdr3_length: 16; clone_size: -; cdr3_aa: CASSDAGQGPNEKLFF; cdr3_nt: TGTGCCAGCAGCGACGCCGGACAGGGCCCTAATGAAAAACTGTTTTTT
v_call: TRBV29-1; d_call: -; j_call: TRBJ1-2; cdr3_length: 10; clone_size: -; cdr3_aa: CSVRTGGYTF; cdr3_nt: TGCAGCGTACGGACGGGAGGCTACACCTTC
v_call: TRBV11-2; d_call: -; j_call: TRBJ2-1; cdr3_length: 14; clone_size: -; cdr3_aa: CASSLDPGVGEQFF; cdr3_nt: TGTGCCAGCAGCTTAGATCCAGGGGTGGGTGAGCAGTTCTTC
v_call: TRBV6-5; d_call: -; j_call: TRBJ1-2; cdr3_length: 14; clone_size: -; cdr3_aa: CASSLDSFNYGYTF; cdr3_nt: TGTGCCAGCAGTTTGGACAGCTTTAACTATGGCTACACCTTC
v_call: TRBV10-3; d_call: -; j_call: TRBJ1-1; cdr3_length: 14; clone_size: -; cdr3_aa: CAISEGGGSTEAFF; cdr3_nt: TGTGCCATCAGTGAAGGGGGGGGTTCGACTGAAGCTTTCTTT
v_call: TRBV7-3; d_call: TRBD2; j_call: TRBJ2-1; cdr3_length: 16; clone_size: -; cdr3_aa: CASSLGLAGGGNEQFF; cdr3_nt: TGTGCCAGCAGCTTAGGCCTAGCGGGGGGAGGAAATGAGCAGTTCTTC
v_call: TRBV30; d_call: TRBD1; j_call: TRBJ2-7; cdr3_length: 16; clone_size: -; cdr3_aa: CAWSGPRDRGGYEQYF; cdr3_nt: TGTGCCTGGAGTGGGCCTAGGGACAGGGGAGGCTACGAGCAGTACTTC
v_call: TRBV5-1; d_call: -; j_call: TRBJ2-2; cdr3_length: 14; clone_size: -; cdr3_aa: CASSLGGATGELFF; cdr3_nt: TGCGCCAGCAGCTTGGGTGGGGCAACCGGGGAGCTGTTTTTT
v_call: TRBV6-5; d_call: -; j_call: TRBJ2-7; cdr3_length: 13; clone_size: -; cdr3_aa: CASSQGRAYEQYF; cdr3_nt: TGTGCCAGCAGTCAGGGTAGGGCCTACGAGCAGTACTTC
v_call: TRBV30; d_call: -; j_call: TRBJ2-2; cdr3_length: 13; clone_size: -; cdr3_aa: CAWKGLLTGELFF; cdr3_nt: TGTGCCTGGAAAGGACTTCTTACCGGGGAGCTGTTTTTT
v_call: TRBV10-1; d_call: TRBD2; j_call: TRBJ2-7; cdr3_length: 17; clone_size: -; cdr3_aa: CASSDGLAGASSYEQYF; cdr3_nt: TGCGCCAGCAGTGACGGACTAGCGGGAGCTAGCTCCTACGAGCAGTACTTC
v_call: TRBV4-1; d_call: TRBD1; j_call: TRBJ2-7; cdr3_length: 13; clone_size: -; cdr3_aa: CASSLGQGEEQYF; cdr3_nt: TGCGCCAGCAGCCTTGGACAGGGTGAAGAGCAGTACTTC
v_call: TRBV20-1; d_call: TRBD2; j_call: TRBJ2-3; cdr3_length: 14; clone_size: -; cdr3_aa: CSASTAGGTDTQYF; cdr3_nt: TGCAGTGCTAGTACAGCGGGGGGGACAGATACGCAGTATTTT
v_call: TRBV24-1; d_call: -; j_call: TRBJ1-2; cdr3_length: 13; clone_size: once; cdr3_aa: CATSERGSYGYTF; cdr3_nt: TGTGCCACCAGTGAGCGGGGTAGCTATGGCTACACCTTC
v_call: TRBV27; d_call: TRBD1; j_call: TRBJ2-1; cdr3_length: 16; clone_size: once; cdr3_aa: CASRRAGTDYYNEQFF; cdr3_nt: TGTGCCAGCCGTAGGGCCGGGACAGACTATTACAATGAGCAGTTCTTC
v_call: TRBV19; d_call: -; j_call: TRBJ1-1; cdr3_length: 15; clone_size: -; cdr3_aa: CASSSLGSGSAEAFF; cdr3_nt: TGTGCCAGTAGTAGCCTGGGGTCGGGGTCCGCTGAAGCTTTCTTT
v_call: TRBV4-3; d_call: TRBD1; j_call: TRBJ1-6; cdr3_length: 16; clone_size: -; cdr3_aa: CASSQATGTEDSPLHF; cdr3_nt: TGCGCCAGCAGCCAAGCAACAGGGACAGAGGATTCACCCCTCCACTTT
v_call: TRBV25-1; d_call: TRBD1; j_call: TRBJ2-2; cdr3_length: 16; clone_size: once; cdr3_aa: CASSERDSANTGELFF; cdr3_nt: TGTGCCAGCAGTGAACGGGACAGCGCGAACACCGGGGAGCTGTTTTTT
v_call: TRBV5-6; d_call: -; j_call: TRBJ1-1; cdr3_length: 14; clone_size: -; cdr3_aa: CASSLYRANTEAFF; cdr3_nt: TGTGCCAGCAGCTTGTACAGGGCGAACACTGAAGCTTTCTTT
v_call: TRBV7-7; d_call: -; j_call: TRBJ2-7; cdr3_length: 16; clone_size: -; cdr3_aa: CASTFQVEGSSYEQYF; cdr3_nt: TGTGCCAGCACGTTTCAGGTAGAGGGCAGTTCCTACGAGCAGTACTTC
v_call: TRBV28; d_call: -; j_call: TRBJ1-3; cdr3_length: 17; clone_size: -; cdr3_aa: CASTAGTTVLLGDTIYF; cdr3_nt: TGTGCCAGCACCGCGGGAACGACCGTCCTCTTAGGGGACACCATATATTTT
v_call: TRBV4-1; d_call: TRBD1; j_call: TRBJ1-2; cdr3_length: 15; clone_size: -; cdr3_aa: CASSQLPGQDYGYTF; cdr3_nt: TGCGCCAGCAGCCAACTACCGGGACAGGACTATGGCTACACCTTC
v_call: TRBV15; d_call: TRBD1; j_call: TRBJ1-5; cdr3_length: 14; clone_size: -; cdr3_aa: CATSRDRGNQPQHF; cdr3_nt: TGTGCCACCAGCCGGGACAGGGGGAATCAGCCCCAGCATTTT
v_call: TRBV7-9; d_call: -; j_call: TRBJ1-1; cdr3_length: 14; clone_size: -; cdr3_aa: CASSYSGMNTEAFF; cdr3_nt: TGTGCCAGCAGTTACTCGGGGATGAACACTGAAGCTTTCTTT
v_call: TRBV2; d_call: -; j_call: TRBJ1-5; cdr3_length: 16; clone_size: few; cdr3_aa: CASSEYSGAGNQPQHF; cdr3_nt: TGTGCCAGCAGTGAATACTCAGGGGCTGGCAATCAGCCCCAGCATTTT
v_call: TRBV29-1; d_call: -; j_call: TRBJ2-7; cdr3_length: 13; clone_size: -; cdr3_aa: CSVVGLLTYEQYF; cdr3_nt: TGCAGCGTTGTTGGGCTCCTAACCTACGAGCAGTACTTC
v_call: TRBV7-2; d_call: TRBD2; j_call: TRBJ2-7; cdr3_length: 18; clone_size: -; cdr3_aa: CASRQTGTSGRPLGEQYF; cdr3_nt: TGTGCCAGCAGGCAAACCGGGACTAGCGGGAGACCCTTGGGAGAGCAGTACTTC
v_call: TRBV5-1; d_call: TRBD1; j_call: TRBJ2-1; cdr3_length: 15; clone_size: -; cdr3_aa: CASSLGDRGRDEQFF; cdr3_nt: TGCGCCAGCAGCTTGGGGGACAGGGGTCGCGATGAGCAGTTCTTC
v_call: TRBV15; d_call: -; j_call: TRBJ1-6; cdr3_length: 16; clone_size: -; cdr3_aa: CATSRDGGSYNSPLHF; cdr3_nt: TGTGCCACCAGCAGAGATGGGGGGTCCTATAATTCACCCCTCCACTTT
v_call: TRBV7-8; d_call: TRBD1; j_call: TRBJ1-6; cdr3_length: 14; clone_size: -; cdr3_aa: CASSVDRGTSPLHF; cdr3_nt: TGTGCCAGCAGCGTGGACAGGGGTACTTCACCCCTCCACTTT
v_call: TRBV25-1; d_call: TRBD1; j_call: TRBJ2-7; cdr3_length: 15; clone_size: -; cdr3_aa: CASSDSLQGASEQYF; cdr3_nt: TGTGCCAGCAGTGACAGTTTACAGGGGGCCTCCGAGCAGTACTTC
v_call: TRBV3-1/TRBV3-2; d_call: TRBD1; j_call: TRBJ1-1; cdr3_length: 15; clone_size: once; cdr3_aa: CASSQNRGSGTEAFF; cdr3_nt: TGTGCCAGCAGCCAAAACAGGGGGTCTGGCACTGAAGCTTTCTTT
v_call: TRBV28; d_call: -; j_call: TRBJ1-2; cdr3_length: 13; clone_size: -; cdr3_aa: CASSTQANYGYTF; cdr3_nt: TGTGCCAGCAGTACCCAGGCTAACTATGGCTACACCTTC
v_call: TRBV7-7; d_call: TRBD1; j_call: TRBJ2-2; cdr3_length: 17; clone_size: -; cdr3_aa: CASSSSKTGVNTGELFF; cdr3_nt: TGTGCTAGCAGCTCAAGTAAGACAGGGGTGAACACCGGGGAGCTGTTTTTT
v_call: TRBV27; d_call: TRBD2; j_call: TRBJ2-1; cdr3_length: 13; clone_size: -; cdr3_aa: CASAELAGNEQFF; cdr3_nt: TGTGCCAGCGCGGAGCTAGCGGGAAATGAGCAGTTCTTC
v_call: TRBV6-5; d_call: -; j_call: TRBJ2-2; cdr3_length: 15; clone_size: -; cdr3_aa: CASRRIGSITGELFF; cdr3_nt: TGTGCCAGCAGGCGAATCGGGAGTATCACCGGGGAGCTGTTTTTT
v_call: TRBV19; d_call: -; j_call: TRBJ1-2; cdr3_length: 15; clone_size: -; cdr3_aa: CASSKRQATNYGYTF; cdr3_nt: TGTGCCAGTAGTAAGCGACAGGCTACTAACTATGGCTACACCTTC
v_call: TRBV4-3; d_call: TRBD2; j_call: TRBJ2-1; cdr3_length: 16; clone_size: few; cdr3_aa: CASSQELAGGPGVQFF; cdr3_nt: TGCGCCAGCAGCCAAGAGCTAGCGGGAGGGCCAGGGGTGCAGTTCTTC